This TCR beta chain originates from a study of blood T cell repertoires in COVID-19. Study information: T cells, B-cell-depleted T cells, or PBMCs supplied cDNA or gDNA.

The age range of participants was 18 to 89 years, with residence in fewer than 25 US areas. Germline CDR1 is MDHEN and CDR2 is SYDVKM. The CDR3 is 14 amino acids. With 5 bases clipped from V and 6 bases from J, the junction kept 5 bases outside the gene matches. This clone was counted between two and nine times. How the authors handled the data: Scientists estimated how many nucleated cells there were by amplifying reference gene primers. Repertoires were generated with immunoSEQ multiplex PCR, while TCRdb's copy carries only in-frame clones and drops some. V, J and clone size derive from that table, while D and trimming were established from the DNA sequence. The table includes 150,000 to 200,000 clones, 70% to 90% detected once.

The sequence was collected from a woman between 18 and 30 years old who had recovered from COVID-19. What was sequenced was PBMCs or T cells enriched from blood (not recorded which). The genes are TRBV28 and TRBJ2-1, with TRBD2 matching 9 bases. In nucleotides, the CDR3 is TGTGCCAGCAGTCCGGGACTAGCCGGCAATGAGCAGTTCTTC. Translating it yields CASSPGLAGNEQFF.